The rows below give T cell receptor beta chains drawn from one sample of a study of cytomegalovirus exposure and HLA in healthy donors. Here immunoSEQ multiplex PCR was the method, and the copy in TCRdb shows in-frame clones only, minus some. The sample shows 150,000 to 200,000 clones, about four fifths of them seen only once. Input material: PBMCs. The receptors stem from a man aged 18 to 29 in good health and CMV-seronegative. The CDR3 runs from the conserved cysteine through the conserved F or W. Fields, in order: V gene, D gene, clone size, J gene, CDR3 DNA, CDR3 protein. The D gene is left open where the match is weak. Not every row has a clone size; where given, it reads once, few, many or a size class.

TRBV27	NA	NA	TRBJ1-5	TGTGCCAGCAGTGCACAGAGTAGCAATCAGCCCCAGCATTTT	CASSAQSSNQPQHF
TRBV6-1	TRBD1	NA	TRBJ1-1	TGTGCCAGCAGTGGCGGGACAGGGGGCGGATGGGACACTGAAGCTTTCTTT	CASSGGTGGGWDTEAFF
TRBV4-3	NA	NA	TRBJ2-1	TGCGCCAGCAGCCACGCCCCACCGGGACTGTTTCGTCATGAGCAGTTCTTC	CASSHAPPGLFRHEQFF
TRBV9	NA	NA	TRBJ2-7	TGTGCCAGCAGCGCTACCGGGACTTTGAACTACGAGCAGTACTTC	CASSATGTLNYEQYF
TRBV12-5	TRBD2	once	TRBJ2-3	TGTGCTAGTGGTTTGGTAATGAGACTAGCGGGTGATACGCAGTATTTT	CASGLVMRLAGDTQYF
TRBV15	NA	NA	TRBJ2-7	TGTGCCACCAGCAGGTGGAAGGGGGACGACGAGCAGTACTTC	CATSRWKGDDEQYF
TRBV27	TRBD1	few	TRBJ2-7	TGTGCCAGCAGCTGGGACAGGGGGCGATACGAGCAGTACTTC	CASSWDRGRYEQYF
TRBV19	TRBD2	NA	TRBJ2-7	TGTGCCAGTAGTATAGGGCGGGGGGCCTACGAGCAGTACTTC	CASSIGRGAYEQYF
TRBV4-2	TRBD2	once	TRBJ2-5	TGTGCCAGCAGCCAAGCTAGCGGAGATCAAGAGACCCAGTACTTC	CASSQASGDQETQYF
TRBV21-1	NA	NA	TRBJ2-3	TGTGCCAGCAGCAAAGTGAACCGGGGCACAGATACGCAGTATTTT	CASSKVNRGTDTQYF
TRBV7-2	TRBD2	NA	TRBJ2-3	TGTGCCAGCAGCGCTGGGACTAGCGGGGGGGCAATAGATACGCAGTATTTT	CASSAGTSGGAIDTQYF
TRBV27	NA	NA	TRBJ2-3	TGTGCCAGCAGTTTATTCCCCCGCGGTAGCGACACAGATACGCAGTATTTT	CASSLFPRGSDTDTQYF